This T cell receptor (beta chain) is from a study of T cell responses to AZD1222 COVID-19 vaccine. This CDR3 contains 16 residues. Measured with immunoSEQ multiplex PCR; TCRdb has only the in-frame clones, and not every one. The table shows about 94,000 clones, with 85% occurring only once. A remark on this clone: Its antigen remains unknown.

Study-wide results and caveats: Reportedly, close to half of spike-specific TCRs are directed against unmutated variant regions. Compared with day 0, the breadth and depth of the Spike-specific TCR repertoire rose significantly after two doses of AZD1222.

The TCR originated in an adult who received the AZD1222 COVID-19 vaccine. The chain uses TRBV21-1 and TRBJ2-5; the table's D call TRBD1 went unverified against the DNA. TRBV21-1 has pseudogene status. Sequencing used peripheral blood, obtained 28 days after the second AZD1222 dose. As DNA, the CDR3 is TGTGCCAGCAGCAAAGAGCGGGACAGGGGTCAAGAGACCCAGTACTTC. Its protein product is CASSKERDRGQETQYF.